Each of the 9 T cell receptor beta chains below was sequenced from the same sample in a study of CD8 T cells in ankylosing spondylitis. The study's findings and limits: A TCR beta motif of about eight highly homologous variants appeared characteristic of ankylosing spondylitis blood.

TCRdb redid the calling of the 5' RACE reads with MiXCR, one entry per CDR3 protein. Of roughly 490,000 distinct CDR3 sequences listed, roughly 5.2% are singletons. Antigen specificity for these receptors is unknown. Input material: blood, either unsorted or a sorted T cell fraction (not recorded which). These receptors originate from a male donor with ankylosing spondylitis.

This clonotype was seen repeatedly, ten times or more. The CDR3 sequence: CSALTLAGTQHF. The CDR3 nucleotides are TGCAGTGCTCTTACATTAGCCGGGACCCAGCATTTT. The chain combines TRBV20-1 with TRBJ1-5, with D unresolved. Germline lookup yields CDR1 DFQATT and CDR2 SNEGSKA (reference sequence). The CDR3 is 12 amino acids. V lost 5 bases and J 11 bases, leaving 16 bases between the germline ends.

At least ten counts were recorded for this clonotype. The chain's CDR3 is CASSGQGDYTGELFF. In nucleotides, the CDR3 is TGTGCCAGCAGCGGACAGGGGGATTACACCGGGGAGCTGTTTTTT. The rearrangement joins TRBV12-3 or TRBV12-4 to TRBJ2-2, with 10 bases fitting TRBD1. After removal of 6 bases from V and 3 bases from J, the junction contained 4 bases not matched to a gene. The CDR3 loop spans 15 amino acids.

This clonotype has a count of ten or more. The CDR3 nucleotides read TGTGCCATCAGTGATCGCAGCTTTTCAGATACGCAGTATTTT. Translating gives CAISDRSFSDTQYF. The rearrangement links TRBV10-3 to TRBJ2-3; D remains unclear. Germline V gene lookup returns CDR1 ENHRY and CDR2 SYGVKD. V was shortened by 3 bases and J by 4 bases, with 11 bases between the two germline ends. The CDR3 totals 14 residues.

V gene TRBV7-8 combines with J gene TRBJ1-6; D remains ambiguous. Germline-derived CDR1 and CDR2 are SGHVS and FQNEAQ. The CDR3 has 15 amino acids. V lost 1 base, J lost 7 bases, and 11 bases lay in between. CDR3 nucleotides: TGTGCCAGCAGCTTAGATGTGCCACCGAATTCACCCCTCCACTTT. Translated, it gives CASSLDVPPNSPLHF.

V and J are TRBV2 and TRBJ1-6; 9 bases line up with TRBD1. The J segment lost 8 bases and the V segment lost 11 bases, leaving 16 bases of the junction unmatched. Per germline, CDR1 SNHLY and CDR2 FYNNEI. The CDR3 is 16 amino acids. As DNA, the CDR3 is TGTGCCGTACTAACACCGGGACAGGGTATTTATTCACCCCTCCACTTT. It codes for CAVLTPGQGIYSPLHF.

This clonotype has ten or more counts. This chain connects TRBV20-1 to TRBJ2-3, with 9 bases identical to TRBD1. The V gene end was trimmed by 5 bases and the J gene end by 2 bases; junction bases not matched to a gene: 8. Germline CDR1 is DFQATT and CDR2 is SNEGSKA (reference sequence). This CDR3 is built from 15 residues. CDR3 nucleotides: TGCAGTGCTGAACGGACAGGGGCCATCACAGATACGCAGTATTTT. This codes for CSAERTGAITDTQYF.

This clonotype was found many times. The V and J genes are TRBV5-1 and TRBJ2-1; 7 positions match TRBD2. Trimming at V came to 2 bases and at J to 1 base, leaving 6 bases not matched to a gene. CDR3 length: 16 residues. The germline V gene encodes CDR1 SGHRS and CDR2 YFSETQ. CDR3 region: CASSLAGMGSYNEQFF. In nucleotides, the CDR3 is TGCGCCAGCAGCTTAGCGGGGATGGGGTCCTACAATGAGCAGTTCTTC. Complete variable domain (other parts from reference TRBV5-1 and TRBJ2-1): KAGVTQTPRYLIKTRGQQVTLSCSPISGHRSVSWYQQTPGQGLQFLFEYFSETQRNKGNFPGRFSGRQFSNSRSEMNVSTLELGDSALYLCASSLAGMGSYNEQFFGPGTRLTVL.

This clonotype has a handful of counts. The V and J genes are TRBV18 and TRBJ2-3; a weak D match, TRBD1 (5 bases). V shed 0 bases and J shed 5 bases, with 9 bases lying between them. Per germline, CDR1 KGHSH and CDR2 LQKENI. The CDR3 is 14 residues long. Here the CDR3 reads CASSPPFREDTQYF. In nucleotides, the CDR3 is TGTGCCAGCTCACCACCGTTCAGGGAAGATACGCAGTATTTT.

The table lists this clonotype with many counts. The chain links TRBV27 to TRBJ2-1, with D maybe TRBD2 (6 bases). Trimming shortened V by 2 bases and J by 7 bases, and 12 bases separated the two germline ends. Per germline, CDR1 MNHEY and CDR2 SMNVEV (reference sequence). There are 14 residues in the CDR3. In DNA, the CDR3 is TGTGCCAGCAGTTTACGGGACTGGCGGAATGAGCAGTTCTTC. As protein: CASSLRDWRNEQFF.